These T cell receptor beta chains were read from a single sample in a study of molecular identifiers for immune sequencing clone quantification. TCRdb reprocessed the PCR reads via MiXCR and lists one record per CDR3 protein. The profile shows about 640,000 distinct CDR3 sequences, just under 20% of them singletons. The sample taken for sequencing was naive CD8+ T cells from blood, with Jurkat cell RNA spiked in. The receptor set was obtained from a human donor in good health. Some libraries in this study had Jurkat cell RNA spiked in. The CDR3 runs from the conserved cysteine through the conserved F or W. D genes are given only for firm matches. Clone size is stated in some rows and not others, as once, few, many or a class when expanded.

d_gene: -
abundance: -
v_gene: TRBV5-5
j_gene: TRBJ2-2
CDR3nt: TGTGCCAGCAGCTTGTACGGCGGGCCGAACACCGGGGAGCTGTTTTTT
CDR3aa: CASSLYGGPNTGELFF

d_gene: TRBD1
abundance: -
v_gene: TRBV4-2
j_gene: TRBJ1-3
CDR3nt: TGTGCCAGCAGCCAAGAGAAACAGGGGGCGCCGGGAAACACCATATATTTT
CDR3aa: CASSQEKQGAPGNTIYF

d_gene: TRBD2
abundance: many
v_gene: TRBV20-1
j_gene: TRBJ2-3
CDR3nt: TGCAGTGCTCCCGACCAACTTAGCGGGAGTAGAGGAGATACGCAGTATTTT
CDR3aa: CSAPDQLSGSRGDTQYF

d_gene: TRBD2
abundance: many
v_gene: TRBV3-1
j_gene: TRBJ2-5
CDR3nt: TGTGCCAGCAGCCAAGATGCGCGGGAGGTAGAGACCCAGTACTTC
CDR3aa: CASSQDAREVETQYF

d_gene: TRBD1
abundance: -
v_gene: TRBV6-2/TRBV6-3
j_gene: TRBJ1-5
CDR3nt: TGTGCCAGCAGAACCGGACAGGCCTCAAATCAGCCCCAGCATTTT
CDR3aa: CASRTGQASNQPQHF

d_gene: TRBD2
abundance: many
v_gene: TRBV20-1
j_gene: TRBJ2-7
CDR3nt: TGCAGTGCCTGGTTGAGGGCTAGCGGGAGAAAACAGTACTTC
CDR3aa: CSAWLRASGRKQYF

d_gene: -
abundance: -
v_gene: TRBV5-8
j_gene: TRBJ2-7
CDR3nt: TGTGCCAGTCCTGGCGAGCAGTACTTC
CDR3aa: CASPGEQYF

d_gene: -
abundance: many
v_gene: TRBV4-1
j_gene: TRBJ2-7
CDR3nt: TGCGCCAGCAGCCTGGTTCTGGGGGACTACGAGCAGTACTTC
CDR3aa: CASSLVLGDYEQYF

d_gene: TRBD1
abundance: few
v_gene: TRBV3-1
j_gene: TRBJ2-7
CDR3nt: TGTGCCAGCAGCCAAGAGGTAGCAGGGGGTGGGTACGAGCAGTACTTC
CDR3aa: CASSQEVAGGGYEQYF

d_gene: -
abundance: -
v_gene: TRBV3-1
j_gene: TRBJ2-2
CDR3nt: TGTGCCAGCAGCCAAGATGTTTTCGGGGGCATGAACACCGGGGAGCTGTTTTTT
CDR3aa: CASSQDVFGGMNTGELFF

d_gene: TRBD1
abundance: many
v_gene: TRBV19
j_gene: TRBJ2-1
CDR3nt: TGTGCCAGTAGTACCCGGGACAGGCCATACAATGAGCAGTTCTTC
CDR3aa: CASSTRDRPYNEQFF

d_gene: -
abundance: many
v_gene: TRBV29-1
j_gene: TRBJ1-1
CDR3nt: TGCAGCGTCATGGGGGGGTGGAACACTGAAGCTTTCTTT
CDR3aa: CSVMGGWNTEAFF

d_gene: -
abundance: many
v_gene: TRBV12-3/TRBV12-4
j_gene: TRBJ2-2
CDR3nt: TGTGCCAGCAGTCCCGGGACATCGAACACCGGGGAGCTGTTTTTT
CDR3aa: CASSPGTSNTGELFF

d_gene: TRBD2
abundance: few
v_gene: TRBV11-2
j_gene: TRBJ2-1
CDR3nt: TGTGCCAGCAGCCCTATCAGCGGGGGCTACAATGAGCAGTTCTTC
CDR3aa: CASSPISGGYNEQFF

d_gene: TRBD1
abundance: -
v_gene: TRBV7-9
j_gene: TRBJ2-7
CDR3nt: TGTGCCAGCAGCTCTCGAGGGACAGGTTTCTCCGAGCAGTACTTC
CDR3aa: CASSSRGTGFSEQYF

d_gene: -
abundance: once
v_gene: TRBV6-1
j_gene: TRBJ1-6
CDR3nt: TGTGCCAGCAGTGAAACAAGAGACGCATATTCACCCCTCCACTTT
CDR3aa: CASSETRDAYSPLHF

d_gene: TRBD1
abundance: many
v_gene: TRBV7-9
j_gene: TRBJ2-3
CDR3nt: TGTGCCAGCAGCACGCTTCCCCAGGGGGACCGTCGGGATACGCAGTATTTT
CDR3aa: CASSTLPQGDRRDTQYF

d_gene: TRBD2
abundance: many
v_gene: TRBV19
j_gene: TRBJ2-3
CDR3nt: TGTGCCAGTAGACTACTAGCGGGGAAGCTCACAGATACGCAGTATTTT
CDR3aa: CASRLLAGKLTDTQYF

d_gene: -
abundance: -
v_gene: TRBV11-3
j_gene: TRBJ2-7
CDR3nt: TGTGCCAGCAGCTTAAAGGAGGGGATGTCCTACGAGCAGTACTTC
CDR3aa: CASSLKEGMSYEQYF

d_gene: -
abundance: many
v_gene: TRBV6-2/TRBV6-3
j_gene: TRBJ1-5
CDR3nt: TGTGCCATCGGGACGGTGAGGGGCAATCAGCCCCAGCATTTT
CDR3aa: CAIGTVRGNQPQHF

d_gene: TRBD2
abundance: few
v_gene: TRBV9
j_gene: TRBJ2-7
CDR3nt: TGTGCCAGCAGCGTCACTAGCGGGAGTGTCTACGAGCAGTACTTC
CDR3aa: CASSVTSGSVYEQYF

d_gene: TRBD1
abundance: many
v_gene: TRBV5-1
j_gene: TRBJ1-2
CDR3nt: TGCGCCAGCAGCTTGGGACAGGGCTTTACGTTTGGGAGTGGCTACACCTTC
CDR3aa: CASSLGQGFTFGSGYTF

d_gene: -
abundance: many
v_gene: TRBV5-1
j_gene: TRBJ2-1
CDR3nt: TGCGCCAGCAGCTTAGTTGACTACAATGAGCAGTTCTTC
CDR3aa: CASSLVDYNEQFF

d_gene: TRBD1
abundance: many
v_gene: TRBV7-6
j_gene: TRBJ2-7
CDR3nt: TGTGCCAGCAGCCCCGGGACAGGGCTGCAGTACTTC
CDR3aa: CASSPGTGLQYF

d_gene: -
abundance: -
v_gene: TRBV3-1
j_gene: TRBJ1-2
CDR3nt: TGTGCCAGCAGCCCGGGACTTGGGCTTTTCTATGGCTACACCTTC
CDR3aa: CASSPGLGLFYGYTF

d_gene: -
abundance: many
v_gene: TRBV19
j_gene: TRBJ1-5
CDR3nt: TGTGCCAGCAGAAGGGGTTTAAGCAATCAGCCCCAGCATTTT
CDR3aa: CASRRGLSNQPQHF

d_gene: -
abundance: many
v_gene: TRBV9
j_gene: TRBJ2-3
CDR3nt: TGTGCCAGCAGCGCCTTTGTCGGCGGGACGAGCACAGATACGCAGTATTTT
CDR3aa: CASSAFVGGTSTDTQYF

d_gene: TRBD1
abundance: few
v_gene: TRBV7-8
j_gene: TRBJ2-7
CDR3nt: TGTGCCAGCAGCGACCCACAGGGGGCGGGCTACGAGCAGTACTTC
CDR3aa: CASSDPQGAGYEQYF

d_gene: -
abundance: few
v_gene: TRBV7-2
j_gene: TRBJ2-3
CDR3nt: TGTGCCAGCAGCCCTCACGACGAGCGGCTCACAGATACGCAGTATTTT
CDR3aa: CASSPHDERLTDTQYF

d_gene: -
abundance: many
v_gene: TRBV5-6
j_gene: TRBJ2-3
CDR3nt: TGTGCCAGCAGCTCACCCACGGGGGTTGACCCAGATACGCAGTATTTT
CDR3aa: CASSSPTGVDPDTQYF

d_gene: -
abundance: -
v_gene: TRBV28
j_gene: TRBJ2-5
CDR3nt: TGTGCCAGCAGTTTGCGTCAGGTCCTGAGGGAGACCCGGTACTTT
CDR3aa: CASSLRQVLRETRYF

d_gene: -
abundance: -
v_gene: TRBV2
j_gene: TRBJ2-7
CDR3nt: TGTGCCAGCAGTGCCCCTGGCGGCAGGGGAAACTCCTACGAGCAGTACTTC
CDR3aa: CASSAPGGRGNSYEQYF

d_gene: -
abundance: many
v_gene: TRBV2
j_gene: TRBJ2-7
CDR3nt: TGTGCCAGCGGGGTAGGGGCCTACGAGCAGTACTTC
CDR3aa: CASGVGAYEQYF

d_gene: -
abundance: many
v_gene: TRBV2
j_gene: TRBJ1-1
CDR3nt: TGTGCCAGCCGACAGATCATGAACACTGAAGCTTTCTTT
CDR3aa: CASRQIMNTEAFF

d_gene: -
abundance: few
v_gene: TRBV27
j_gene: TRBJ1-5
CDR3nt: TGTGCCAGCAGTTTTGGAGGGTTGGGTGGTCAGCCCCAGCATTTT
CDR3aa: CASSFGGLGGQPQHF

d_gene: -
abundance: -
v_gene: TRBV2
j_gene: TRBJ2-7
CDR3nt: TGTGCCAGCGTGGGCTTCAGCTCCTACGAGCAGTACTTC
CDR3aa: CASVGFSSYEQYF

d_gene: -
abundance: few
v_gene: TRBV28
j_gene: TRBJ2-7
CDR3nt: TGTGCCAGCAGTGCGCCAGGCGGCAACTCCTACGAGCAGTACTTC
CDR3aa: CASSAPGGNSYEQYF

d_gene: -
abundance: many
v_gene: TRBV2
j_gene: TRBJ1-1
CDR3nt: TGTGCCAGCAGAGGGACATCGTCTGGGACTGAAGCTTTCTTT
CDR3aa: CASRGTSSGTEAFF

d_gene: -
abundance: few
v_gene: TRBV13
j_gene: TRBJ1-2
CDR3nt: TGTGCCACCCTCCTAGGGCGAGCTTTTTATGGCTACACCTTC
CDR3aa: CATLLGRAFYGYTF

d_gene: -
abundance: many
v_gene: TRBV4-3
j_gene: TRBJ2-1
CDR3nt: TGCGCCAGCAGCCCGCTAGGTGGGGGAGGAGATGAGCAGTTCTTC
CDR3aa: CASSPLGGGGDEQFF

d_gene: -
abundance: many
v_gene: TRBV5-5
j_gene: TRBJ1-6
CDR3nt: TGTGCCAGCAGCTTGTGGCTCCCCGAATCCTATAATTCACCCCTCCACTTT
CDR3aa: CASSLWLPESYNSPLHF

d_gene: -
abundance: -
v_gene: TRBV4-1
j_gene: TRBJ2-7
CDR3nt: TGCGCCAGCAGCCCCCAGGGGGGATCACACTCCTACGAGCAGTACTTC
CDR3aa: CASSPQGGSHSYEQYF

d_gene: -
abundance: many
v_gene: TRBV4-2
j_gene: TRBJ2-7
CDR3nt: TGTGCCAGCAGCCAAGGCGGGACGCTTACCTACGAGCAGTACTTC
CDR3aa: CASSQGGTLTYEQYF

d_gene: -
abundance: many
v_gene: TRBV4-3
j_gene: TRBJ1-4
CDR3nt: TGCGCCAGCAGCCAAGATGACTCAGACAATGAAAAACTGTTTTTT
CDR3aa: CASSQDDSDNEKLFF

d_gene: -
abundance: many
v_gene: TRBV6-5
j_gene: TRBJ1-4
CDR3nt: TGTGCCAGCAGTTTACTCTCCGGTGGGGGGAGCGATGAAAAACTGTTTTTT
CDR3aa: CASSLLSGGGSDEKLFF

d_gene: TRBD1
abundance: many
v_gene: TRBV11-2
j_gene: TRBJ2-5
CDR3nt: TGTGCCAGCAGCACCGGGACAGGCCAAGAGACCCAGTACTTC
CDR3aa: CASSTGTGQETQYF

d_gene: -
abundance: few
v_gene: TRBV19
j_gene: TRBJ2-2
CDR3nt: TGTGCCAGTAGTATTATCGACAGGAGGGGGAACACCGGGGAGCTGTTTTTT
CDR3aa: CASSIIDRRGNTGELFF

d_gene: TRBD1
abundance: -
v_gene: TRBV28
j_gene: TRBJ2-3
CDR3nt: TGTGCCAGCAGGTCCTCCCGGGACAGGGGACCAGATACGCAGTATTTT
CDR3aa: CASRSSRDRGPDTQYF

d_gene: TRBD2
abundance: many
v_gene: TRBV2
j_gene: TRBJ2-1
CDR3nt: TGTGCCACCGCAACCCTAGCGGGAGGCCTGAATGAGCAGTTCTTC
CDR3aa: CATATLAGGLNEQFF

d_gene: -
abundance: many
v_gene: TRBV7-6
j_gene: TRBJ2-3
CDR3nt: TGTGCCAGCAGCTTAGCGGCAGTGACTAGCACAGATACGCAGTATTTT
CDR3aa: CASSLAAVTSTDTQYF

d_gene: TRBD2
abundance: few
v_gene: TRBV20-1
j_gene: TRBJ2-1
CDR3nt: TGCAGTGCTAGAGCCCTGTATCTAGCGGGGGGCGAAACAACCTCCTACAATGAGCAGTTCTTC
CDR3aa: CSARALYLAGGETTSYNEQFF

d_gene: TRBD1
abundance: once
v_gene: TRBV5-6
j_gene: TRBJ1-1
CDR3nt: TGTTCCAGCTCCCTTTCACGGGACAGGGTGATGAACACTGAAGCTCTCTTT
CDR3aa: CSSSLSRDRVMNTEALF

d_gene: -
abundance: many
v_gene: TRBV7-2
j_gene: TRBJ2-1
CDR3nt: TGTGCCAGCAGCTTAGTGGGCTCCTGGAATGAGCAGTTCTTC
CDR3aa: CASSLVGSWNEQFF

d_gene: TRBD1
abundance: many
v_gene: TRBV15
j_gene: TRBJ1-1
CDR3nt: TGTGCCACCAGCAGACCCAACGACAGGGGCACTGAAGCTTTCTTT
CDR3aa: CATSRPNDRGTEAFF

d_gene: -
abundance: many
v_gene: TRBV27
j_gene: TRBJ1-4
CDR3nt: TGTGCCAGCAGTTTAAGGAAAGGTGCCTCTAATGAAAAACTGTTTTTT
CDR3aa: CASSLRKGASNEKLFF